The next 10 T cell receptor beta chains were all read from a single sample in a study of T-cell memory formation after mild COVID-19. Each CDR3 protein gets one entry after TCRdb re-called the 5' RACE reads with MiXCR. The table has some 180,000 distinct CDR3 sequences, roughly 13% seen once; the top ten hold approximately 3.3%. Sequenced sample: PBMCs or a T cell subset sorted from them (not recorded which). All receptors come from a man aged 18 to 30 who had mild COVID-19 (a few samples of this study predate the infection). Cell type and time point are not known.

The chain links TRBV6-5 to TRBJ1-5; D perhaps matches TRBD1 (5 bases). The CDR3 is 12 amino acids. V lost 5 bases and J lost 9, with 11 bases in between. The germline CDR1 and CDR2 sequences are MNHEY and SVGAGI. CDR3 loop: CASSPMQGPQHF. CDR3 bases: TGTGCCAGCAGTCCTATGCAGGGGCCCCAGCATTTT.

This clonotype was seen just once. The rearrangement joins TRBV7-9 to TRBJ1-4, with D unclear. The CDR3 covers 15 residues. CDR1 and CDR2 (germline): SEHNR, FQNEAQ (reference sequence). Trimming left V 5 bases short and J 0 bases short, with 10 bases between. This chain's CDR3 is CASSEGTATNEKLFF. Here the CDR3 DNA reads TGTGCCAGCAGCGAAGGAACAGCAACTAATGAAAAACTGTTTTTT.

This clonotype occurred a few times. This sequence joins TRBV7-3 and TRBJ1-1; D might be TRBD1 (6 bases). The CDR3 has 13 residues. The germline gives CDR1 SGHTA, CDR2 FQGTGA. Trimming shortened V by 5 bases and J by 4 bases, and 11 bases separated the two germline ends. DNA of the CDR3: TGTGCCAGCAGCAAAGGGGGGAGCACTGAAGCTTTCTTT. Encoded protein: CASSKGGSTEAFF.

This clonotype occurred once. The V gene is TRBV6-6, the J gene TRBJ1-5; TRBD1 matches at 8 bases. This CDR3 is built from 15 residues. Germline V gene sequence: CDR1 MNHNY, CDR2 SVGAGI (reference sequence). Germline trimming cut 6 bases from V and 1 base from J; bases unmatched to any gene: 5. CDR3 amino acids: CASSPTGASNQPQHF. The CDR3 nucleotides are TGTGCCAGCAGCCCGACAGGGGCCAGCAATCAGCCCCAGCATTTT.

This clonotype has just a few counts. The chain carries TRBV7-9 and TRBJ2-1; 12 nucleotides align to TRBD2. The CDR3 covers 18 residues. CDR1 and CDR2 (germline): SEHNR, FQNEAQ (reference sequence). V trimming: 5 bases; J trimming: 0 bases; junction bases outside the gene matches: 8. For the CDR3, the DNA is TGTGCCAGCAGCCTCGGACTAGCGGGGACCAGCTCCTACAATGAGCAGTTCTTC. Translation gives CASSLGLAGTSSYNEQFF.

This clonotype appeared many times. The chain couples TRBV27 to TRBJ2-1; a weak D match, TRBD1 (5 bases). There are 13 residues in the CDR3. Germline CDR1 reads MNHEY; CDR2 reads SMNVEV (reference sequence). V was cut by 7 bases and J by 6 bases, with 13 bases left in between. CDR3 coding DNA: TGTGCCAGCACCCAGGGCCTACTCAATGAGCAGTTCTTC. Translating it yields CASTQGLLNEQFF.

This chain uses TRBV3-1 with TRBJ2-1; 10 positions match TRBD2. Germline CDR1 and CDR2: LGHDT and YNNKEL (reference sequence). V lost 6 bases, J lost 6 bases, and 2 bases stayed unmatched. CDR3 size: 13 residues. The DNA for the CDR3 is TGTGCCAGCAGAGGACTAGCGGTCAATGAGCAGTTCTTC. It yields the protein CASRGLAVNEQFF.

This chain links TRBV7-2 with TRBJ1-2, with D tentatively TRBD1 (6 bases). Trimming pared 5 bases from V and 6 bases from J, leaving 16 bases between. The germline gives CDR1 SGHTA, CDR2 FQGNSA. This CDR3 region has 14 residues. The CDR3 loop is CASSNYRGRDGYTF. DNA of the CDR3: TGTGCCAGCAGCAACTACCGGGGGCGGGATGGCTACACCTTC.

This clonotype was counted at least ten times. This chain joins TRBV7-8 and TRBJ2-1, with 8 positions matching TRBD1. V lost 6 bases to trimming and J lost 8 bases; unmatched junction nucleotides: 12. CDR3 length equals 15 residues. Germline V gene lookup returns CDR1 SGHVS and CDR2 FQNEAQ. This CDR3 reads CASRPARTGYHEQFF. In nucleotides, the CDR3 is TGTGCCAGCAGACCCGCCCGGACAGGGTATCATGAGCAGTTCTTC.

This clonotype occurred a few times. V gene TRBV4-1 combines with J gene TRBJ2-4, with 10 bases aligning to TRBD1. This CDR3 is 14 amino acids long. The V gene end was trimmed by 1 base and the J gene end by 6 bases; junction bases not matched to a gene: 0. From germline, CDR1 is MGHRA and CDR2 YSYEKL. CDR3 protein: CASSQGTGGNIQYF. For the CDR3, the DNA is TGCGCCAGCAGCCAAGGGACAGGGGGAAACATTCAGTACTTC.